The present entry profiles one TCR beta chain with its context. Per the germline V gene, CDR1 is LNHNV and CDR2 is YYDKDF (reference sequence). This CDR3 is 13 amino acids long. Trimming took 7 bases from V and 4 from J; bases not matched to a gene: 3. This entry belongs to a study of T-cell memory formation after mild COVID-19. From the 5' RACE reads, TCRdb called clonotypes with MiXCR, one entry per CDR3 protein. This sample has approximately 480,000 distinct CDR3 sequences, with 15% to 20% found just once. This sequence originates from an adult woman who had mild COVID-19 (a few samples of this study predate the infection). Cell type and time point are not known. The sample was PBMCs or a T cell subset sorted from them (not recorded which). The V gene is TRBV15, the J gene TRBJ2-1; 8 nucleotides agree with TRBD1. The CDR3 bases are TGTGCCACCACAGGGGGCTTTTACAATGAGCAGTTCTTC. Encoded protein: CATTGGFYNEQFF.